The TCR beta chain under discussion was sequenced for a study of T cells in Graves' hyperthyroidism and ophthalmopathy. Study context: Peripheral blood was taken when the disease was first diagnosed, before any treatment began.

This CDR3 has 12 residues. The V and J ends lost 4 bases and 7 bases respectively, with 13 bases between them. Germline loops: CDR1 GTSNPN, CDR2 SVGIG (reference sequence). Ten or more counts support this clonotype. TCR beta CDR3 region amplification was performed from RNA transcripts. Initially, a first-round RT-PCR of the TCR CDR3 employed the HTBI primer set. TCRdb re-called the multiplex PCR reads through MiXCR, storing one row per CDR3 protein. The data show about 400,000 distinct CDR3 sequences, roughly 13% seen once. Patients aged 18 to 65 had newly diagnosed hyperthyroidism lasting under 2 months.

The TCR originated in a woman under 30 with Graves' hyperthyroidism. V usage is TRBV30 and J usage is TRBJ1-1, with D possibly being TRBD1 (6 bases). Sequenced input: blood. DNA for the CDR3: TGTGCCTGGACCCGAGGGGGGTTTGAAGCTTTCTTT. Its protein product is CAWTRGGFEAFF.